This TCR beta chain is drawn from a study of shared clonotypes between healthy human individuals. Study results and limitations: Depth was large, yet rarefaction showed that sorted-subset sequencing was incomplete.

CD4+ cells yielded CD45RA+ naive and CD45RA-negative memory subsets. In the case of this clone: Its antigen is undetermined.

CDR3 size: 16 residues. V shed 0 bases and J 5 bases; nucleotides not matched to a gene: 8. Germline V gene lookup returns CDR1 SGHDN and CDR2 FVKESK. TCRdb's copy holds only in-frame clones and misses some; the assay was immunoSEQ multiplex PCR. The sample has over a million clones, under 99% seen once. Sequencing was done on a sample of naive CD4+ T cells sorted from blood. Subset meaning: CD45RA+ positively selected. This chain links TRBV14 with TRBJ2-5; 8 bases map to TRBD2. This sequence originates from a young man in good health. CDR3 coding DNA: TGTGCCAGCAGCCAAGATCGAGCGGGAGAATGGGAGACCCAGTACTTC. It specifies CASSQDRAGEWETQYF.